The 15 T cell receptor beta chains presented below share a single source sample, sequenced in a study of OX40 agonist ivuxolimab in advanced cancers. TCRdb's table, derived via immunoSEQ multiplex PCR, lists solely in-frame clones and lacks some. Of roughly 56,000 clones in the sample, approximately 86% were seen once. Sequenced material: CD4+ or CD8+ T cells sorted from blood, taken in a trial of the OX40 agonist ivuxolimab. The receptors were sampled from an adult with an advanced solid tumor such as melanoma, head and neck, liver or kidney cancer.

This rearrangement joins TRBV4-2 to TRBJ1-5, with D unresolved. CDR3 length: 15 amino acids. The germline CDR1 and CDR2 sequences are LGHNA and YNFKEQ. V gave up 0 bases and J gave up 3 bases, with 9 bases separating them. The CDR3 region has the DNA TGTGCCAGCAGCCAAGATATTCAGCACAATCAGCCCCAGCATTTT. This gives the protein CASSQDIQHNQPQHF.

This rearrangement joins TRBV27 to TRBJ2-5; 7 nucleotides agree with TRBD2. The J call may be in error: the DNA end matches TRBJ2-7 better. Germline lookup yields CDR1 MNHEY and CDR2 SMNVEV (reference sequence). This CDR3 comprises 16 residues. The CDR3 region is CASRDRGTTIPHEQYF. The CDR3 DNA is TGTGCCAGCAGAGACCGCGGGACTACAATTCCCCACGAGCAGTACTTC.

V gene TRBV15 combines with J gene TRBJ2-3, with 9 bases fitting TRBD2. This CDR3 region has 17 residues. V gave up 0 bases and J gave up 6 bases; unmatched junction bases: 10. Germline V CDR1 and CDR2: LNHNV, YYDKDF (reference sequence). The CDR3 DNA sequence: TGTGCCACCAGCAGAGATCCGCGGGGGGGCGGTAGGGATACGCAGTATTTT. Its translation is CATSRDPRGGGRDTQYF.

The rearrangement joins TRBV28 to TRBJ1-5; D unresolved. This CDR3 region has 13 residues. Trimming cost V 3 bases and J 7 bases, with 10 bases left between them. The germline V gene encodes CDR1 MDHEN and CDR2 SYDVKM. CDR3 coding DNA: TGTGCCAGCAGTTTCTCGGAAGGCCAGCCCCAGCATTTT. Protein product: CASSFSEGQPQHF.

The V and J genes are TRBV15 and TRBJ2-5; D unresolved. Germline V gives CDR1 LNHNV, CDR2 YYDKDF (reference sequence). The V gene lost 6 bases and the J gene lost 1 base, with 6 bases spanning the gap. The CDR3 consists of 12 residues. The DNA for the CDR3 is TGTGCCACCAGTTTAGGCCAAGAGACCCAGTACTTC. This gives the protein CATSLGQETQYF.

The chain carries TRBV7-2 and TRBJ2-7; D gene uncertain. The CDR3 spans 11 residues. V lost 5 bases and J lost 7, with 9 bases in between. Germline CDR1 is SGHTA and CDR2 is FQGNSA. The CDR3 DNA reads TGTGCCAGCAGCATCACCGGGGAGCAGTACTTC. This codes for CASSITGEQYF.

The chain links TRBV7-9 to TRBJ1-2; D may be TRBD1 (5 bases). Trimming cost V 3 bases and J 4 bases, with 6 bases left between them. Germline V gene data show CDR1 as SEHNR and CDR2 as FQNEAQ (reference sequence). The CDR3 runs to 12 residues. The CDR3 DNA reads TGTGCCAGCAGCTTCGGGGGCTATGGCTACACCTTC. Protein sequence: CASSFGGYGYTF.

Note on this clone: Other DNA sequences in this specimen translate into the identical CDR3. The chain combines TRBV6-5 with TRBJ1-2; 8 bases align to TRBD1. The CDR3 extends over 14 amino acids. V was clipped by 2 bases and J by 8 bases; unmatched bases: 7. Germline-derived CDR1 and CDR2 are MNHEY and SVGAGI. The CDR3 sequence: CASSYITGGRGYTF. For the CDR3, the DNA is TGTGCCAGCAGTTACATTACAGGGGGTCGGGGCTACACCTTC.

This chain links TRBV6-5 with TRBJ1-5; D may be TRBD1 (5 bases). Germline loops: CDR1 MNHEY, CDR2 SVGAGI. The V and J ends lost 6 bases and 3 bases respectively, with 12 bases between them. This CDR3 comprises 14 residues. CDR3 loop: CASRFRGDNQPQHF. The CDR3 bases are TGTGCCAGCAGGTTCCGAGGGGACAATCAGCCCCAGCATTTT.

This chain uses TRBV5-1 with TRBJ2-1; 9 nucleotides agree with TRBD1. The V and J ends lost 6 bases and 7 bases, in that order; junction bases with no gene match: 11. The germline gives CDR1 SGHRS, CDR2 YFSETQ. The CDR3 is made up of 15 amino acids. The CDR3, as DNA: TGCGCCAGCAAGTCCGGGACAGGGAATTTTAATGAGCAGTTCTTC. Protein sequence: CASKSGTGNFNEQFF.

This clone was found a few times. The CDR3 here is CASSPHETGGHEQYF. CDR3 coding DNA: TGTGCCAGCTCACCACATGAGACAGGGGGCCACGAGCAGTACTTC. The V call is TRBV18, the J call TRBJ2-7; TRBD1 agrees at 10 bases. With V trimmed by 1 base and J by 5 bases, 5 bases remained unmatched. Germline loops: CDR1 KGHSH, CDR2 LQKENI. This CDR3 is built from 15 residues.

This clone was counted only a few times. V is TRBV4-1 and J is TRBJ1-6; D might be TRBD1 (6 bases). Germline CDR1 reads MGHRA; CDR2 reads YSYEKL. V was cut by 0 bases and J by 9 bases, with 12 bases left in between. This CDR3 region has 15 residues. CDR3 in amino acids: CASSQDRGVSSPLHF. Written as DNA, the CDR3 is TGCGCCAGCAGCCAAGACAGGGGAGTAAGTTCACCCCTCCACTTT.

The chain carries TRBV4-1 and TRBJ1-3; 9 nucleotides match TRBD1. With 4 bases clipped from V and 8 bases from J, the junction kept 6 bases outside the gene matches. The CDR3 loop spans 14 amino acids. CDR1 MGHRA and CDR2 YSYEKL come from the germline V gene. Here the CDR3 DNA reads TGCGCCAGCAGCCCGGGACAGGGAGGCTACACCATATATTTT. Protein: CASSPGQGGYTIYF.

The chain combines TRBV9 with TRBJ2-3; TRBD2 agrees at 12 bases. The length of the CDR3 is 16 residues. Germline V CDR1 and CDR2: SGDLS, YYNGEE. V was pared by 3 bases and J by 4 bases, with 6 bases of the junction left unmatched. The CDR3 loop reads CASSARTSGAADTQYF. DNA of the CDR3: TGTGCCAGCAGCGCCCGGACTAGCGGGGCCGCAGATACGCAGTATTTT.

J is TRBJ2-3 and V is TRBV2; no reliable D call. This CDR3 is built from 13 residues. Germline lookup yields CDR1 SNHLY and CDR2 FYNNEI. V dropped 8 bases and J dropped 2 bases, with 11 bases sitting between them. The CDR3 DNA follows: TGTGCCAGCCGGCGCGACTTCACAGATACGCAGTATTTT. It specifies CASRRDFTDTQYF.